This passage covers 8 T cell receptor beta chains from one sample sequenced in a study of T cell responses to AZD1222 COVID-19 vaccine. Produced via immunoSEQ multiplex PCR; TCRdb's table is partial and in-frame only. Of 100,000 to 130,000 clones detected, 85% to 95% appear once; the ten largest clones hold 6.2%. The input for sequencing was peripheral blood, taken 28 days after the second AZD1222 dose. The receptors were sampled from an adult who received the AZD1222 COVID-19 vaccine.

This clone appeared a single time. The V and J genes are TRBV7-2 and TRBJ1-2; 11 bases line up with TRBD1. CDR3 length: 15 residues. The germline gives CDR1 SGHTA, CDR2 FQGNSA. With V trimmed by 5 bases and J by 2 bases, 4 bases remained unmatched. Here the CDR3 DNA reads TGTGCCAGCAGCCAGGGGACAGGGGGAAACTATGGCTACACCTTC. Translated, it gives CASSQGTGGNYGYTF.

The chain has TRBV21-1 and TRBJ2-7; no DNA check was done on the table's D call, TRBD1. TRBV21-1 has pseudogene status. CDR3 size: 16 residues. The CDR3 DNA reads TGTGCCAGCAGCATAGGAGGGGACAGGCCCTCCTACGAGCAGTACTTC. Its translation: CASSIGGDRPSYEQYF.

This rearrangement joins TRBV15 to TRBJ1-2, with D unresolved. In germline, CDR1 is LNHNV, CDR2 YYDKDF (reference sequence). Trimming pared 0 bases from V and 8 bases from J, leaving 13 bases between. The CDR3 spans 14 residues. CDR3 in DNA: TGTGCCACCAGCAGAGATCTTTCTAGAGGGGGCTACACCTTC. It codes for CATSRDLSRGGYTF. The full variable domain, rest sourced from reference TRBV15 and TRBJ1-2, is DAMVIQNPRYQVTQFGKPVTLSCSQTLNHNVMYWYQQKSSQAPKLLFHYYDKDFNNEADTPDNFQSRRPNTSFCFLDIRSPGLGDTAMYLCATSRDLSRGGYTFGSGTRLTVV.

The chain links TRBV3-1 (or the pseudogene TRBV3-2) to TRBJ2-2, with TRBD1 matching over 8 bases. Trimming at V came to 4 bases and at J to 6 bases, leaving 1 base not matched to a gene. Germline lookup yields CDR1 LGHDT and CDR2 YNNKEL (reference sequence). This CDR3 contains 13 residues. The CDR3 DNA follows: TGTGCCAGCAGCCGACAGGGGTCCGGGGAGCTGTTTTTT. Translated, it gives CASSRQGSGELFF.

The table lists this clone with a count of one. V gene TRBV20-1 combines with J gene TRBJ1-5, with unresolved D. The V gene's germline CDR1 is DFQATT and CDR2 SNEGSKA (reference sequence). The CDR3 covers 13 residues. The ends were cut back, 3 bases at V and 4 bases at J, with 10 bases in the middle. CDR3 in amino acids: CSASDPLNQPQHF. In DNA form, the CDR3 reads TGCAGTGCTAGTGATCCCCTGAATCAGCCCCAGCATTTT.

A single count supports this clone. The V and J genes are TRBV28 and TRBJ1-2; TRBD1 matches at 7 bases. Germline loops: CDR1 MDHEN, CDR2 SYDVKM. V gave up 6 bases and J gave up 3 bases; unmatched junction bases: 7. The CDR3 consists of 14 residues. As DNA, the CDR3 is TGTGCCAGCAGCGAACTAGACAGGGACTATGGCTACACCTTC. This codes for CASSELDRDYGYTF.

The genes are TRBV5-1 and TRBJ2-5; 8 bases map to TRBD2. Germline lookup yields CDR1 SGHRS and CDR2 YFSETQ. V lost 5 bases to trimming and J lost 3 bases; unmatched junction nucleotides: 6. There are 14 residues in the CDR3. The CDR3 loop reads CASRPSTSEETQYF. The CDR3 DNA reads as TGCGCCAGCAGGCCCTCGACTAGCGAAGAGACCCAGTACTTC.

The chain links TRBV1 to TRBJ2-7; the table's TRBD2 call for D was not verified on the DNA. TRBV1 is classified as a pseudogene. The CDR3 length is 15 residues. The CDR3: CTSSQLAGKIYEQYF. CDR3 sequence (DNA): TGCACCAGCAGCCAGCTAGCGGGAAAAATCTACGAGCAGTACTTC.